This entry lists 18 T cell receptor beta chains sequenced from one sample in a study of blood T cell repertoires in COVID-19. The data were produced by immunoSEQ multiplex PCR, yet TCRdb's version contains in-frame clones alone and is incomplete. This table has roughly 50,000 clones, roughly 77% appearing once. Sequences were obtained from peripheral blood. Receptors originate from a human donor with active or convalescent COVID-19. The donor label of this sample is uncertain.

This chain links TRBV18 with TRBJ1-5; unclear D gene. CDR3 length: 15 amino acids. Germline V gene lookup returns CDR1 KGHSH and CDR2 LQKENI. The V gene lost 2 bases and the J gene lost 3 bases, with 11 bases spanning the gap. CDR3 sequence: CASSPSSKNNQPQHF. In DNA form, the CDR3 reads TGTGCCAGCTCACCATCATCAAAAAACAATCAGCCCCAGCATTTT. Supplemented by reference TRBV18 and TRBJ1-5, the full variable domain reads NAGVMQNPRHLVRRRGQEARLRCSPMKGHSHVYWYRQLPEEGLKFMVYLQKENIIDESGMPKERFSAEFPKEGPSILRIQQVVRGDSAAYFCASSPSSKNNQPQHFGDGTRLSIL.

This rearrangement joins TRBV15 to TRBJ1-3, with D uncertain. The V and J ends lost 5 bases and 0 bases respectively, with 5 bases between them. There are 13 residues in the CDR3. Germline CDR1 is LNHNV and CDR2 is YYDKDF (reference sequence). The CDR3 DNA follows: TGTGCCACCAGCCGGTCCTCTGGAAACACCATATATTTT. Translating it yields CATSRSSGNTIYF.

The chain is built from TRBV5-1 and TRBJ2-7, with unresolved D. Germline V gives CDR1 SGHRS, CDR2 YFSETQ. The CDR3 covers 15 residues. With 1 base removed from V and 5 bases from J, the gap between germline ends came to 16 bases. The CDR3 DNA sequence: TGCGCCAGCAGCTTGTCGGTGGGCCCCTTTAACGAGCAGTACTTC. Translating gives CASSLSVGPFNEQYF.

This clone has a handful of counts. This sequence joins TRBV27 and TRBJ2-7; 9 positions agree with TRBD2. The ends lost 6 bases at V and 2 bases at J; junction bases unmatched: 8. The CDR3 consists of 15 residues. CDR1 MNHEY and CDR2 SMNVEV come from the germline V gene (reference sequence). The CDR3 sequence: CASRYSSGNAYEQYF. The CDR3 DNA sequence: TGTGCCAGCAGGTACTCTAGCGGGAATGCCTACGAGCAGTACTTC.

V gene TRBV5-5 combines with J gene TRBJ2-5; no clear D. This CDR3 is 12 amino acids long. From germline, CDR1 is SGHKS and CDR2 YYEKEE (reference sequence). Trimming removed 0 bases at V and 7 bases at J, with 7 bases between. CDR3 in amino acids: CASSLELVTQYF. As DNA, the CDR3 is TGTGCCAGCAGCTTGGAGCTGGTGACCCAGTACTTC.

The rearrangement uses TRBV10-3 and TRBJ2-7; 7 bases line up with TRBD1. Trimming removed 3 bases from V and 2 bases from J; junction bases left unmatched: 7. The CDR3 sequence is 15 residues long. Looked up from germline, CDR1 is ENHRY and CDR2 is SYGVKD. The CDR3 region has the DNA TGTGCCATCAGTGACTCAGGGGGATTTGCCTACGAGCAGTACTTC. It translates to CAISDSGGFAYEQYF.

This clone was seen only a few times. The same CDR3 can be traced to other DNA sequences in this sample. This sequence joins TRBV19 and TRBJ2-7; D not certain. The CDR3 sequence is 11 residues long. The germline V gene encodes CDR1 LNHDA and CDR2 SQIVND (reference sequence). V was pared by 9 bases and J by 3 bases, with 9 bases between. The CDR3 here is CASSSSYEQYF. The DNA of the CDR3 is TGTGCCAGCTCTTCCAGCTACGAGCAGTACTTC.

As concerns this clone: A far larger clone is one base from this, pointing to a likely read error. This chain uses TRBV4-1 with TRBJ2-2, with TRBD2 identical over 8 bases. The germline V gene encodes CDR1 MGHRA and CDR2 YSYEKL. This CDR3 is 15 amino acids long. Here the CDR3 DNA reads TGCCCCAGCAGCCTGGCCGGGGGGGGGACCGGGGAGCTGTTTTTT. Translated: CPSSLAGGGTGELFF.

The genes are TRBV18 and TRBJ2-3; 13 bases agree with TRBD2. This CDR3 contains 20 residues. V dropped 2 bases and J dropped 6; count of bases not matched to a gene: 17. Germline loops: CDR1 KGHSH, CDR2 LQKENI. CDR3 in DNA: TGTGCCAGCTCACCAGTGAACACAGGACTAGCGGGGGCAGGGATGGATACGCAGTATTTT. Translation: CASSPVNTGLAGAGMDTQYF.

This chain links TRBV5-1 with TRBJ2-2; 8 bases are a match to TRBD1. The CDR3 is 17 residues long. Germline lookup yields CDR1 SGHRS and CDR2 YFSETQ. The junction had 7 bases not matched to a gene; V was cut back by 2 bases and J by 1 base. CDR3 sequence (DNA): TGCGCCAGCAGCTTTTACCGGGACAGGTGGAACACCGGGGAGCTGTTTTTT. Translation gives CASSFYRDRWNTGELFF.

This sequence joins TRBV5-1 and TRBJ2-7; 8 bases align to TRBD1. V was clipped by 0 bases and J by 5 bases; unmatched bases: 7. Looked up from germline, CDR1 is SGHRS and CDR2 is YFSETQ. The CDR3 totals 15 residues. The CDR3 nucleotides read TGCGCCAGCAGCTTGGGTGCAGGGGGCGTCCACGAGCAGTACTTC. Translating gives CASSLGAGGVHEQYF.

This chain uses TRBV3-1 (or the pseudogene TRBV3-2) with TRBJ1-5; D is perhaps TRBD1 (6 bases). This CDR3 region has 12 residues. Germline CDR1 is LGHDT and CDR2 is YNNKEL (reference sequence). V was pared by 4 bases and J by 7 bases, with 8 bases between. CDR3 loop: CASSRTDQPQHF. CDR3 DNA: TGTGCCAGCAGCCGGACAGACCAGCCCCAGCATTTT.

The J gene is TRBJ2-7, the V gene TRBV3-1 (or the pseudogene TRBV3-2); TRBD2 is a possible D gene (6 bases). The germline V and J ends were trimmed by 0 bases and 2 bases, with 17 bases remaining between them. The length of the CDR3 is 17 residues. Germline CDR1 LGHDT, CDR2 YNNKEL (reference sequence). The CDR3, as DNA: TGTGCCAGCAGCCAAGACTCGGGTAGCGGTTTAGCCTACGAGCAGTACTTC. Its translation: CASSQDSGSGLAYEQYF.

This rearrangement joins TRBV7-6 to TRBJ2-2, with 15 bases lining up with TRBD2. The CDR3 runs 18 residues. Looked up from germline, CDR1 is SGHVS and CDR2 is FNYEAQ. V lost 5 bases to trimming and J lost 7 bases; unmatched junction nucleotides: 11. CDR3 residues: CASSPRTSGRAPDGELFF. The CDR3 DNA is TGTGCCAGCAGCCCGAGGACTAGCGGGAGGGCCCCGGACGGGGAGCTGTTTTTT.

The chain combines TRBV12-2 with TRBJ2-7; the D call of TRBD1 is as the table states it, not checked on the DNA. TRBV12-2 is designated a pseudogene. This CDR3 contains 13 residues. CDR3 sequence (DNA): TGTGCAAGTCGGGGACAGGGCCCCTACGAGCAGTACTTC. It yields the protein CASRGQGPYEQYF.

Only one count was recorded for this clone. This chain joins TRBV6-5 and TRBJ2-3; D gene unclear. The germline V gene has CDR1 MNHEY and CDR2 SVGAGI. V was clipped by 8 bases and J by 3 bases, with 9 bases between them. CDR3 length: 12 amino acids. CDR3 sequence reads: CASRTVTDTQYF. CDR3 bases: TGTGCCAGCCGCACGGTAACAGATACGCAGTATTTT.

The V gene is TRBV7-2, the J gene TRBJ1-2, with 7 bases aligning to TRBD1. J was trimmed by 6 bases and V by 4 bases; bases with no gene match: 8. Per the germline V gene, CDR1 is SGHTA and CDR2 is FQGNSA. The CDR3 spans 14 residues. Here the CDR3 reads CASSSTRQGNGYTF. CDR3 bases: TGTGCCAGCAGCTCGACTCGACAGGGTAATGGCTACACCTTC.

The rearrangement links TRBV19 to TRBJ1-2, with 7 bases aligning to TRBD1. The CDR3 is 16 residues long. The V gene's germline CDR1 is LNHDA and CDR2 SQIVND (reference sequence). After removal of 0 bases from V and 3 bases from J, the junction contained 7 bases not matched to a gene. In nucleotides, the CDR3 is TGTGCCAGTAGTATAGATCAGGGGGTACGGTACTATGGCTACACCTTC. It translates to CASSIDQGVRYYGYTF.